What follows are 4 T cell receptor beta chains derived from one specimen sequenced in a study of T cell repertoires in cytomegalovirus infection. One entry per CDR3 protein, called by TCRdb with MiXCR from the reads. The sample lists roughly 180,000 distinct CDR3 sequences; roughly a sixth were seen once. Sequenced input: CD8+ T cells from PBMCs. The receptors were gathered from a human donor in good health (CMV status not recorded). Some clones in this sample may be carry-over from other donors' samples.

This sequence joins TRBV6-6 and TRBJ2-1; no clear D gene. This CDR3 comprises 9 residues. The V end lost 6 bases, the J end lost 9 bases, and 3 bases lay between the germline ends. In germline, CDR1 is MNHNY, CDR2 SVGAGI (reference sequence). CDR3 in amino acids: CASRSEQFF. The CDR3, as DNA: TGTGCCAGCAGATCTGAGCAGTTCTTC.

V and J are TRBV20-1 and TRBJ2-2; 8 bases are a match to TRBD2. The CDR3 totals 14 residues. The J segment lost 5 bases and the V segment lost 0 bases, leaving 2 bases of the junction unmatched. Germline values: CDR1 DFQATT, CDR2 SNEGSKA (reference sequence). CDR3 loop: CSARDPGGTGELFF. For the CDR3, the DNA is TGCAGTGCTAGAGATCCGGGGGGGACCGGGGAGCTGTTTTTT.

The chain uses TRBV25-1 and TRBJ1-1; 7 nucleotides match TRBD1. The CDR3 contains 14 residues. The trim removed 3 bases at V and 3 bases at J, leaving 4 bases unmatched. CDR1 is MGHDK and CDR2 is SYGVNS in the germline V gene. This chain's CDR3 is CASSDGQEYTEAFF. The DNA for the CDR3 is TGTGCCAGCAGTGACGGACAGGAATACACTGAAGCTTTCTTT. Supplemented by reference TRBV25-1 and TRBJ1-1, the full variable domain reads EADIYQTPRYLVIGTGKKITLECSQTMGHDKMYWYQQDPGMELHLIHYSYGVNSTEKGDLSSESTVSRIRTEHFPLTLESARPSHTSQYLCASSDGQEYTEAFFGQGTRLTVV.

This clonotype was observed a few times. The chain couples TRBV12-3 or TRBV12-4 to TRBJ2-5; TRBD1 agrees at 7 bases. This CDR3 region has 15 residues. J was trimmed by 2 bases and V by 5 bases; bases with no gene match: 8. The CDR3 nucleotides are TGTGCCAGCAGTACAGGACAGGCGGATCAAGAGACCCAGTACTTC. Its translation is CASSTGQADQETQYF.